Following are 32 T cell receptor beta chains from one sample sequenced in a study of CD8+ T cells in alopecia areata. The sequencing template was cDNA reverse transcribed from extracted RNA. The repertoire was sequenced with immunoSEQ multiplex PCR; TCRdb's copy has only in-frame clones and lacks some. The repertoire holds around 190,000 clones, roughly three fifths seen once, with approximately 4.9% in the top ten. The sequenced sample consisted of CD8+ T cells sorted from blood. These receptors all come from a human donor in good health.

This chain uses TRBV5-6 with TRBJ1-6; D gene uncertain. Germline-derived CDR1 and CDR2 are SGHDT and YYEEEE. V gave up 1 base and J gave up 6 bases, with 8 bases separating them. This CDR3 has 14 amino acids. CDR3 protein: CASSLRGSNSPLHF. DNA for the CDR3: TGTGCCAGCAGCTTGAGAGGGAGTAATTCACCCCTCCACTTT.

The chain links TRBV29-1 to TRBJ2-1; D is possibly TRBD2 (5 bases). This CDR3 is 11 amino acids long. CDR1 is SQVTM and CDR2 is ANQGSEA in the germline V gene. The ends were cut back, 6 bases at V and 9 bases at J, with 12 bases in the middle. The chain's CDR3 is CSVERFGEQFF. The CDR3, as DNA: TGCAGCGTCGAGCGGTTTGGTGAGCAGTTCTTC.

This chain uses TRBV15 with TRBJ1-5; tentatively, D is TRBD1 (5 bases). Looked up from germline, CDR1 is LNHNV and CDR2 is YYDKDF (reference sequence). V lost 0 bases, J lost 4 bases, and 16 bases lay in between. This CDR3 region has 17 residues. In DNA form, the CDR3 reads TGTGCCACCAGCAGAGATCTGGGGGATGGGAGTAATCAGCCCCAGCATTTT. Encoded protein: CATSRDLGDGSNQPQHF.

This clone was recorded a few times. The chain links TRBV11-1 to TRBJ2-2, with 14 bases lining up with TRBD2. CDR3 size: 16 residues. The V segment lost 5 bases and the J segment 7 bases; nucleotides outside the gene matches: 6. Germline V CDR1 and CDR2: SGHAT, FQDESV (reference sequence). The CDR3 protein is CASSPWTSGGHGELFF. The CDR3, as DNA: TGTGCCAGCAGCCCCTGGACTAGCGGGGGGCACGGGGAGCTGTTTTTT. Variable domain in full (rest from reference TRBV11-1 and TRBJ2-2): EAEVAQSPRYKITEKSQAVAFWCDPISGHATLYWYRQILGQGPELLVQFQDESVVDDSQLPKDRFSAERLKGVDSTLKIQPAELGDSAMYLCASSPWTSGGHGELFFGEGSRLTVL.

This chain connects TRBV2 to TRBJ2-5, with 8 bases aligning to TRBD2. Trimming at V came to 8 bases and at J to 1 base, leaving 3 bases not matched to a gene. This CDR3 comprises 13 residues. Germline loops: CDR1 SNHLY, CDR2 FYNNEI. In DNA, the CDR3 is TGTGCCAGCGGGACTAGGCTCCAAGAGACCCAGTACTTC. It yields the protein CASGTRLQETQYF.

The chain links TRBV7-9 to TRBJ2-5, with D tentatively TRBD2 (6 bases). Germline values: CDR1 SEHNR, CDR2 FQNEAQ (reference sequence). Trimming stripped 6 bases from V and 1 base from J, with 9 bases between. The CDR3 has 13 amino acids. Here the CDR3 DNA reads TGTGCCAGCAGTGGGGGGATCCAAGAGACCCAGTACTTC. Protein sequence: CASSGGIQETQYF.

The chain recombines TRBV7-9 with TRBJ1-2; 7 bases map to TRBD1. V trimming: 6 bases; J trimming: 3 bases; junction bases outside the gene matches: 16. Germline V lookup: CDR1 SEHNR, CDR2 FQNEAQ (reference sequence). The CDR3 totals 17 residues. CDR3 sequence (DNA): TGTGCCAGCAGTCTCCGACAGGGAAGTTATCAGGACTATGGCTACACCTTC. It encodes CASSLRQGSYQDYGYTF.

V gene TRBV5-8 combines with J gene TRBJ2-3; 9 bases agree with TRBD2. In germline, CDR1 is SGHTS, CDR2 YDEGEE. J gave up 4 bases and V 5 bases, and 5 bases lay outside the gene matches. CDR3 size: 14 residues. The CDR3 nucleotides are TGTGCCAGCAGAGTTGCGGGGGGGGCAGATACGCAGTATTTT. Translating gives CASRVAGGADTQYF.

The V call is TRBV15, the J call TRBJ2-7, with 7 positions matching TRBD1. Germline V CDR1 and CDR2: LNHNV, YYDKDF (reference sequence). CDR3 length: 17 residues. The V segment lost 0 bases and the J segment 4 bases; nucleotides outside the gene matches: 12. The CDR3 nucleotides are TGTGCCACCAGCAGAGATCAGGTTTCGGGACAGCGGTACGAGCAGTACTTC. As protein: CATSRDQVSGQRYEQYF.

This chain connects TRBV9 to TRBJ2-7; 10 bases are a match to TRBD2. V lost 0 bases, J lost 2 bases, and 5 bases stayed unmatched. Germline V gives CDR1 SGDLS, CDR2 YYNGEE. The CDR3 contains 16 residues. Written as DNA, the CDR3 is TGTGCCAGCAGCGTAGAACTAGCGGGGACCACCTACGAGCAGTACTTC. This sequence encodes CASSVELAGTTYEQYF. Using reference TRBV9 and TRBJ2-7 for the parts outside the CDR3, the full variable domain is DSGVTQTPKHLITATGQRVTLRCSPRSGDLSVYWYQQSLDQGLQFLIQYYNGEERAKGNILERFSAQQFPDLHSELNLSSLELGDSALYFCASSVELAGTTYEQYFGPGTRLTVT.

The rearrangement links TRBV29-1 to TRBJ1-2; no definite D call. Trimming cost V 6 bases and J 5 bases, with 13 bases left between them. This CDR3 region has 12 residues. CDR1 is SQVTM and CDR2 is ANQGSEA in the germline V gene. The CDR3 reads CSVDGPLYGYTF. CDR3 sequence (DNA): TGCAGCGTGGACGGGCCTCTATATGGCTACACCTTC.

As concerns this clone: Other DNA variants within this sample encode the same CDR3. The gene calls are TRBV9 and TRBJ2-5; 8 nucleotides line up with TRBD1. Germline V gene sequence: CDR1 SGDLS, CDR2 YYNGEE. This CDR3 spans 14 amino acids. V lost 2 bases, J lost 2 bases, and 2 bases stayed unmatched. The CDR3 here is CASSVGQGQETQYF. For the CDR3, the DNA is TGTGCCAGCAGCGTCGGACAGGGTCAAGAGACCCAGTACTTC.

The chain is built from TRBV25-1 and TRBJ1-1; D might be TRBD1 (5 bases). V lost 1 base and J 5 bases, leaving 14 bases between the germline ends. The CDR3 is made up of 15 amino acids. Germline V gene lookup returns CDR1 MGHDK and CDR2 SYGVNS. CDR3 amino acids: CASSEWAGMGTEAFF. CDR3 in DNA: TGTGCCAGCAGTGAATGGGCAGGGATGGGGACTGAAGCTTTCTTT.

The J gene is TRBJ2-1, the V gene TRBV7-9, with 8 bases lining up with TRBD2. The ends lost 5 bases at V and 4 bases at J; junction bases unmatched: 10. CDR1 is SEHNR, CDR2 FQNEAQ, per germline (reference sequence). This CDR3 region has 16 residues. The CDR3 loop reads CASSRDPGLVYNEQFF. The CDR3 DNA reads TGTGCCAGCAGCAGAGATCCGGGACTAGTTTACAATGAGCAGTTCTTC.

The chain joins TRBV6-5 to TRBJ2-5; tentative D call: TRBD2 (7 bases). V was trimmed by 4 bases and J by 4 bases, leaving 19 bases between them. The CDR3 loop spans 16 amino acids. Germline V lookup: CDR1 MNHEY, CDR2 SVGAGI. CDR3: CASSSRGGGQLETQYF. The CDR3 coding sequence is TGTGCCAGCAGTTCCCGGGGCGGGGGCCAGCTAGAGACCCAGTACTTC.

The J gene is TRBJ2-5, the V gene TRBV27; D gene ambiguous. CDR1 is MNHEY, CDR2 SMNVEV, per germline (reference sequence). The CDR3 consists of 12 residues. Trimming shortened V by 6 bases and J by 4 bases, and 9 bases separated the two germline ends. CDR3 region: CASSQWGETQYF. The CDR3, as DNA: TGTGCCAGCAGCCAGTGGGGAGAGACCCAGTACTTC.

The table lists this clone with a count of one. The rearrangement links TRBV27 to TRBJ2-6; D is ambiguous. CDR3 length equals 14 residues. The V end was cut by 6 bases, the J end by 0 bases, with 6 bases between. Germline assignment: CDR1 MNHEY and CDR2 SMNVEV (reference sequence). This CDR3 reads CASSQISGANVLTF. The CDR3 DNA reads TGTGCCAGCAGCCAAATCTCTGGGGCCAACGTCCTGACTTTC. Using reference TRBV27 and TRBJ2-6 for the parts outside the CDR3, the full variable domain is EAQVTQNPRYLITVTGKKLTVTCSQNMNHEYMSWYRQDPGLGLRQIYYSMNVEVTDKGDVPEGYKVSRKEKRNFPLILESPSPNQTSLYFCASSQISGANVLTFGAGSRLTVL.

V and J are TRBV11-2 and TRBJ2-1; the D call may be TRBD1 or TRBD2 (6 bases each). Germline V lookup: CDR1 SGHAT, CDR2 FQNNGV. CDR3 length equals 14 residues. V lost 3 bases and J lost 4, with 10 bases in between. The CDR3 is CASSFEGGYNEQFF. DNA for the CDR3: TGTGCCAGCAGCTTTGAGGGGGGATACAATGAGCAGTTCTTC.

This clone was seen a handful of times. DNA of the CDR3: TGCGCCAGCACCTCCTCGGGGGCAGGGTATGAGCAGTTCTTC. Translated, it gives CASTSSGAGYEQFF. The chain employs TRBV5-1 and TRBJ2-1, with D possibly called TRBD1 or TRBD2 (6 bases each). This CDR3 has 14 amino acids. The germline V and J ends were trimmed by 6 bases and 8 bases, with 18 bases remaining between them. Germline CDR1 SGHRS, CDR2 YFSETQ.

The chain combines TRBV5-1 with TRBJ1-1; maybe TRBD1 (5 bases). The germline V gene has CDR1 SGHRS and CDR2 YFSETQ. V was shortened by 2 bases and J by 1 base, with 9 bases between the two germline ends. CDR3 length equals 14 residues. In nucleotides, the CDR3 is TGCGCCAGCAGCTTCCGTCAGGGGAACACTGAAGCTTTCTTT. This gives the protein CASSFRQGNTEAFF.

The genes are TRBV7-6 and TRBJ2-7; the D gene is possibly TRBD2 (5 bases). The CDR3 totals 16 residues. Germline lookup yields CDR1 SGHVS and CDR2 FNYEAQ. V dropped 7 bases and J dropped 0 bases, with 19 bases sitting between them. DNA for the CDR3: TGTGCCAGCAACCCTAGTCCGGACGGAGGCTCCTACGAGCAGTACTTC. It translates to CASNPSPDGGSYEQYF.

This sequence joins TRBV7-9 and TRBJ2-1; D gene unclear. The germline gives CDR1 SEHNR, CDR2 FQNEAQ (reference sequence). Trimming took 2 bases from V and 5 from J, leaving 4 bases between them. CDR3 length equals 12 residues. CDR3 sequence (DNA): TGTGCCAGCAGCTTATTCGACAATGAGCAGTTCTTC. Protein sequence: CASSLFDNEQFF.

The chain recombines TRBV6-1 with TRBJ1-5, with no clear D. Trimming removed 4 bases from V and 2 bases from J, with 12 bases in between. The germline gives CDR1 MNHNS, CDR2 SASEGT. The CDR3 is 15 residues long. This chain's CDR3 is CASSVRHDGNQPQHF. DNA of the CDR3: TGTGCCAGCAGTGTCCGCCATGACGGCAATCAGCCCCAGCATTTT.

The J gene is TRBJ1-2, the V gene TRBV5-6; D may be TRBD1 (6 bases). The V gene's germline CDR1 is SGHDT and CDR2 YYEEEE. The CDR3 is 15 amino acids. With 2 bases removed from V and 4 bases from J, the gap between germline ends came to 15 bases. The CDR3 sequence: CASSFNQGPGYGYTF. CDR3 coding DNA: TGTGCCAGCAGCTTCAATCAGGGGCCTGGCTATGGCTACACCTTC. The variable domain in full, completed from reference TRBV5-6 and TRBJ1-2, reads DAGVTQSPTHLIKTRGQQVTLRCSPKSGHDTVSWYQQALGQGPQFIFQYYEEEERQRGNFPDRFSGHQFPNYSSELNVNALLLGDSALYLCASSFNQGPGYGYTFGSGTRLTVV.

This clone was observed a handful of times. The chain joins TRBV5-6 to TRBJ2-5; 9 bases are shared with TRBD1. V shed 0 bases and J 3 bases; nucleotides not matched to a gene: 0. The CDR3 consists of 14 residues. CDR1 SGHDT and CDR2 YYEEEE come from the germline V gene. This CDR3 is CASSLGDREETQYF. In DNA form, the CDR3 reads TGTGCCAGCAGCTTGGGGGACAGGGAAGAGACCCAGTACTTC. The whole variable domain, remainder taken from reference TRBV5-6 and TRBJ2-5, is DAGVTQSPTHLIKTRGQQVTLRCSPKSGHDTVSWYQQALGQGPQFIFQYYEEEERQRGNFPDRFSGHQFPNYSSELNVNALLLGDSALYLCASSLGDREETQYFGPGTRLLVL.

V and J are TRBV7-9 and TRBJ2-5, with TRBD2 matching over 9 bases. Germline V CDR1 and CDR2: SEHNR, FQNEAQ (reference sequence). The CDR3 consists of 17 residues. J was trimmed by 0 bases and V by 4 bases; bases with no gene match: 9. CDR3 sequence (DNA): TGTGCCAGCAGCTCCCCGCTGCGGGGGGGATACCAAGAGACCCAGTACTTC. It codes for CASSSPLRGGYQETQYF.

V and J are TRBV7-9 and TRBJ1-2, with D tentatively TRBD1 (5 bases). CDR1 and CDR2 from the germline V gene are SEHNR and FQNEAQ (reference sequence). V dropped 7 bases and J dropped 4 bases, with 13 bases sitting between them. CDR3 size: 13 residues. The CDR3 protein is CASNGGDAYGYTF. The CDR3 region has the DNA TGTGCCAGCAACGGGGGAGATGCCTATGGCTACACCTTC.

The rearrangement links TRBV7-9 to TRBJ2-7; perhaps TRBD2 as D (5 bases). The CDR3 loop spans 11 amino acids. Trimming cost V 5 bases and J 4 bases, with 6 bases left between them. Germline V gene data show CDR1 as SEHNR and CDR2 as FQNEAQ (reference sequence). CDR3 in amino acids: CASSRDYEQYF. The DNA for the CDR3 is TGTGCCAGCAGCCGGGATTACGAGCAGTACTTC.

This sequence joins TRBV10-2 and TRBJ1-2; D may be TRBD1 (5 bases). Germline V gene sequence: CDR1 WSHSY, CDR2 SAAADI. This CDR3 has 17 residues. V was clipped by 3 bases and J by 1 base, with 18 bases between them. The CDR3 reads CASSDQGLSMGNYGYTF. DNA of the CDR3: TGCGCCAGCAGTGATCAGGGACTGTCCATGGGTAACTATGGCTACACCTTC.

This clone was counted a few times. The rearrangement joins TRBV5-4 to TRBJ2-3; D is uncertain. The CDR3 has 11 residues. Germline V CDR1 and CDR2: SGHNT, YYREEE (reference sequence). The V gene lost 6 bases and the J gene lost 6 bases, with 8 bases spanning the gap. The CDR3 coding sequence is TGTGCCAGCAACCTGGGGGATACGCAGTATTTT. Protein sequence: CASNLGDTQYF.

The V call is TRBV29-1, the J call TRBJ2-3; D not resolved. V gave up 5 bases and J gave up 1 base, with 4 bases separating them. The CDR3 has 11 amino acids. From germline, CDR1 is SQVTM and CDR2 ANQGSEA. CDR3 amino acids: CSVFRTDTQYF. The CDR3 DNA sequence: TGCAGCGTTTTTCGCACAGATACGCAGTATTTT.

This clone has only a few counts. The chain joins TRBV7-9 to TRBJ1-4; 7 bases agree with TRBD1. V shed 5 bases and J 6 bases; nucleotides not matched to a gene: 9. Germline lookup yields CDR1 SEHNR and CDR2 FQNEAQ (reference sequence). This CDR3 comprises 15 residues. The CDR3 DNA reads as TGTGCCAGCAGCCCCCGGACAGGTTGGGATGAAAAACTGTTTTTT. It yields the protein CASSPRTGWDEKLFF. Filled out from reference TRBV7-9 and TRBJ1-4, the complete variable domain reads DTGVSQNPRHKITKRGQNVTFRCDPISEHNRLYWYRQTLGQGPEFLTYFQNEAQLEKSRLLSDRFSAERPKGSFSTLEIQRTEQGDSAMYLCASSPRTGWDEKLFFGSGTQLSVL.